This T cell receptor beta chain was identified in a study of patients and donors after allogeneic stem cell transplantation. The CDR3 sequence is 16 residues long. Germline V lookup: CDR1 DFQATT, CDR2 SNEGSKA (reference sequence). J lost 9 bases, V lost 0 bases, and 15 bases had no gene match. TCRdb processed the RT-PCR reads anew with MiXCR; each CDR3 protein has one entry. The data contain about a million distinct CDR3 sequences, roughly 18% of them singletons. J is TRBJ2-7 and V is TRBV20-1; TRBD2 matches at 9 bases. Specimen: blood, either unsorted or a sorted T cell fraction (not recorded which). This receptor was obtained from a human donor who was either an allogeneic HSCT recipient or a stem cell or donor lymphocyte infusion donor (not recorded which). It is not recorded whose cells these are; they may come from a transplant donor. The CDR3 bases are TGCAGTGCTAGAGATGGAATAGCGGGAGTCTTTAGGGTGCAGTACTTC. Protein sequence: CSARDGIAGVFRVQYF.